Listed here are 7 T cell receptor beta chains from one sample, sequenced in a study of T cell changes during pregnancy in multiple sclerosis. TCRdb keeps only in-frame clones here, not all; method: immunoSEQ multiplex PCR. The table lists tens of thousands of clones, around nine tenths of them singletons. Sequencing was performed on CD4+ T cells from peripheral blood mononuclear cells, taken in the first trimester of pregnancy. These receptors were collected from a female donor with multiple sclerosis, enrolled in a pregnancy study.

J is TRBJ1-1 and V is TRBV29-1; 7 bases are shared with TRBD1. Germline trimming cut 7 bases from V and 0 bases from J; bases unmatched to any gene: 5. CDR3 length equals 13 residues. Germline CDR1 and CDR2: SQVTM and ANQGSEA. The CDR3 nucleotides are TGCAGCGGGGAACAGGGGATGAACACTGAAGCTTTCTTT. Its protein is CSGEQGMNTEAFF.

The V gene is TRBV19, the J gene TRBJ2-5; unclear D gene. The germline V and J ends were trimmed by 5 bases and 5 bases, with 15 bases remaining between them. The CDR3 is 14 residues long. Germline CDR1 LNHDA, CDR2 SQIVND (reference sequence). CDR3 sequence: CASSLGGTRETQYF. The CDR3 DNA reads TGTGCCAGTAGTCTCGGCGGTACGCGGGAGACCCAGTACTTC.

This clone showed up just once. V and J are TRBV9 and TRBJ2-3; the match to TRBD1 covers 10 bases. The CDR3 totals 16 residues. The J segment lost 4 bases and the V segment lost 4 bases, leaving 9 bases of the junction unmatched. Germline V gene lookup returns CDR1 SGDLS and CDR2 YYNGEE. In DNA form, the CDR3 reads TGTGCCAGCAGCTCCCGACAGGGGGCGCTCGCAGATACGCAGTATTTT. Translated, it gives CASSSRQGALADTQYF.

The chain links TRBV30 to TRBJ1-2; a weak D match, TRBD1 (5 bases). The germline V and J ends were trimmed by 5 bases and 6 bases, with 16 bases remaining between them. Germline lookup yields CDR1 GTSNPN and CDR2 SVGIG (reference sequence). This CDR3 region has 13 residues. CDR3 nucleotide sequence: TGTGCCTGGGCCCGGGACCGGACTAATGGCTACACCTTC. Encoded protein: CAWARDRTNGYTF. The full variable domain, completed using reference TRBV30 and TRBJ1-2, is SQTIHQWPATLVQPVGSPLSLECTVEGTSNPNLYWYRQAAGRGLQLLFYSVGIGQISSEVPQNLSASRPQDRQFILSSKKLLLSDSGFYLCAWARDRTNGYTFGSGTRLTVV.

This clone was found a few times. The CDR3 nucleotides are TGTGCCAGCAGCCCGCACAGGGCCACCCAGTACTTC. Protein: CASSPHRATQYF. The V call is TRBV6-1, the J call TRBJ2-7; perhaps TRBD1 as D (6 bases). V shed 6 bases and J shed 10 bases, with 16 bases lying between them. The germline gives CDR1 MNHNS, CDR2 SASEGT. The length of the CDR3 is 12 residues.

This chain uses TRBV7-6 with TRBJ2-5; a possible D gene is TRBD2 (7 bases). V lost 2 bases and J lost 1, with 14 bases in between. The CDR3 contains 16 residues. The germline V gene has CDR1 SGHVS and CDR2 FNYEAQ. CDR3 sequence reads: CASSLSGGPRQETQYF. The DNA for the CDR3 is TGTGCCAGCAGCTTATCCGGGGGGCCCCGCCAAGAGACCCAGTACTTC.

V is TRBV19 and J is TRBJ2-3; the D gene is possibly TRBD1 (5 bases). The CDR3 sequence is 14 residues long. V lost 1 base to trimming and J lost 4 bases, with 9 bases between them. Germline V gene sequence: CDR1 LNHDA, CDR2 SQIVND (reference sequence). Here the CDR3 reads CASSIAQAADTQYF. The CDR3 DNA is TGTGCCAGTAGTATAGCACAGGCCGCAGATACGCAGTATTTT.